The 21 T cell receptor beta chains listed next were all sequenced from one sample in a study of monozygotic twins with inflammatory bowel disease. TCRdb re-called the 5' RACE reads; one entry per CDR3 protein, DNA not given. The sample totals roughly 140,000 distinct CDR3 sequences. Sequencing input: blood. All receptors come from a human donor with ulcerative colitis or Crohn's disease, or a healthy co-twin of an affected twin (not recorded which).

The CDR3: CASSLKRGGQETQYF. This chain links TRBV5-4 with TRBJ2-5; the D call from TCRdb, TRBD2, cannot be confirmed without DNA. CDR1 SGHNT and CDR2 YYREEE come from the germline V gene (reference sequence). The CDR3 sequence is 15 residues long. Drawing the rest from reference TRBV5-4 and TRBJ2-5, the complete variable domain is ETGVTQSPTHLIKTRGQQVTLRCSSQSGHNTVSWYQQALGQGPQFIFQYYREEENGRGNFPPRFSGLQFPNYSSELNVNALELDDSALYLCASSLKRGGQETQYFGPGTRLLVL.

V usage is TRBV20-1 and J usage is TRBJ1-3; TCRdb's assignment of TRBD1 cannot be checked, as there is no DNA. This CDR3 is built from 16 residues. Germline CDR1 and CDR2: DFQATT and SNEGSKA (reference sequence). The chain's CDR3 is CSARDERTGAGNTIYF.

The rearrangement links TRBV7-2 to TRBJ2-6; TCRdb selects TRBD2, and the lack of DNA leaves this call unchecked. The CDR3 extends over 16 amino acids. Germline CDR1 is SGHTA and CDR2 is FQGNSA. CDR3 loop: CASSSIAGGGANVLTF.

The V gene is TRBV7-9, the J gene TRBJ2-7; the D call from TCRdb, TRBD2, cannot be confirmed without DNA. Germline V gene sequence: CDR1 SEHNR, CDR2 FQNEAQ (reference sequence). The CDR3 is 14 amino acids. The CDR3 reads CASSQALTEYEQYF.

The chain employs TRBV7-7 and TRBJ2-7; checking the TCRdb D call of TRBD1 is not possible without DNA. The CDR3 is 15 amino acids. Germline V gene lookup returns CDR1 SSHAT and CDR2 FNYEAQ (reference sequence). The CDR3 spells CASSLGPGVSYEQYF.

The chain has TRBV7-2 and TRBJ1-4. CDR1 and CDR2 from the germline V gene are SGHTA and FQGNSA. The CDR3 spans 15 residues. The CDR3 loop reads CASSLAGGVREKLFF.

The rearrangement joins TRBV11-2 to TRBJ2-1; TCRdb indicates TRBD2, and absent DNA this call remains unverified. From germline, CDR1 is SGHAT and CDR2 FQNNGV. This CDR3 comprises 15 residues. This chain's CDR3 is CASSLVRASHNEQFF.

The chain employs TRBV6-2 or TRBV6-3 and TRBJ2-7. The germline gives CDR1 MNHEY, CDR2 SVGEGT. The length of the CDR3 is 13 residues. CDR3 amino acids: CASSYGQVYEQYF.

This chain's CDR3 is CASRPDGTGGEKLFF. The chain uses TRBV5-1 and TRBJ1-4; the TRBD1 assignment by TCRdb is unverifiable without DNA. Germline V gene data show CDR1 as SGHRS and CDR2 as YFSETQ. The CDR3 totals 15 residues.

The CDR3 here is CASSHAGTDLKLFF. The chain couples TRBV7-9 to TRBJ1-4; the D gene TCRdb calls, TRBD1, cannot be checked with no DNA. CDR3 length: 14 amino acids. The germline V gene has CDR1 SEHNR and CDR2 FQNEAQ (reference sequence). Full variable domain (missing parts from reference TRBV7-9 and TRBJ1-4): DTGVSQNPRHKITKRGQNVTFRCDPISEHNRLYWYRQTLGQGPEFLTYFQNEAQLEKSRLLSDRFSAERPKGSFSTLEIQRTEQGDSAMYLCASSHAGTDLKLFFGSGTQLSVL.

The chain recombines TRBV12-3 or TRBV12-4 with TRBJ1-6; the TCRdb call, TRBD1, lacks DNA for checking. This CDR3 is built from 14 residues. The CDR3 reads CASSVTGGGSPLHF.

The rearrangement uses TRBV20-1 and TRBJ1-2; there is no DNA to check the TCRdb D call of TRBD1. The CDR3 sequence is 14 residues long. Germline V CDR1 and CDR2: DFQATT, SNEGSKA (reference sequence). This chain's CDR3 is CSAREYYRAYGYTF.

The gene calls are TRBV20-1 and TRBJ1-6. The CDR3 length is 15 residues. CDR1 is DFQATT and CDR2 is SNEGSKA in the germline V gene (reference sequence). CDR3 residues: CSAVTGSSYNSPLHF.

This chain joins TRBV18 and TRBJ1-1; the TCRdb call, TRBD1, lacks DNA for checking. The CDR3 runs 18 residues. Germline V CDR1 and CDR2: KGHSH, LQKENI. The CDR3 spells CASSLQVSRLHPHTEAFF.

V gene TRBV5-1 combines with J gene TRBJ2-5; without DNA, the TCRdb call of TRBD2 cannot be checked. Germline assignment: CDR1 SGHRS and CDR2 YFSETQ. The CDR3 covers 14 residues. The CDR3 reads CASRSALVQETQYF.

The V and J genes are TRBV20-1 and TRBJ2-3. The CDR3 is 13 amino acids. Germline-derived CDR1 and CDR2 are DFQATT and SNEGSKA (reference sequence). The CDR3 sequence: CSAPRLAPDTQYF.

The rearrangement joins TRBV6-2 or TRBV6-3 to TRBJ2-1; TCRdb reports TRBD1, a call that lacks DNA to check it against. The CDR3 spans 12 residues. Germline CDR1 is MNHEY and CDR2 is SVGEGT. The CDR3 loop is CASRGPNDEQFF.

The V and J genes are TRBV18 and TRBJ2-7. Per germline, CDR1 KGHSH and CDR2 LQKENI. This CDR3 region has 16 residues. The chain's CDR3 is CASSPPGGQKAYEQYF.

The chain uses TRBV20-1 and TRBJ1-5; TCRdb's D gene call, TRBD1, goes unchecked for lack of DNA. The CDR3 consists of 19 residues. From germline, CDR1 is DFQATT and CDR2 SNEGSKA (reference sequence). CDR3 protein: CSARDRFRDNGVPGQPQHF.

This chain uses TRBV4-3 with TRBJ2-2. The CDR3 is 16 residues long. From germline, CDR1 is LGHNA and CDR2 YSLEER. Here the CDR3 reads CASSPTFLYNTGELFF.

V and J are TRBV20-1 and TRBJ1-1; the D call of TRBD1 rests on TCRdb alone, since no DNA is present to check it. Germline CDR1 reads DFQATT; CDR2 reads SNEGSKA (reference sequence). The CDR3 totals 15 residues. The CDR3 here is CSARVMGRMNTEAFF.